Below, 27 T cell receptor beta chains from the same sample are listed, as sequenced in a study of Graves' ophthalmopathy and Graves' hyperthyroidism. RNA transcripts were the template, and TCR beta CDR3 regions were amplified from them. First-round RT-PCR relied on HTBI primers, and a second-round multiplex PCR came next. TCRdb re-called the multiplex PCR reads through MiXCR, storing one row per CDR3 protein. The sample yields fewer than 600,000 distinct CDR3 sequences, approximately 15% seen once. Sequenced: blood. All receptors come from a woman under 40 with Graves' ophthalmopathy.

This clonotype was observed many times. V usage is TRBV6-5 and J usage is TRBJ1-1, with unresolved D. Germline CDR1 reads MNHEY; CDR2 reads SVGAGI. V was clipped by 1 base and J by 5 bases, with 8 bases between them. The CDR3 extends over 13 amino acids. In DNA, the CDR3 is TGTGCCAGCAGTTACTTGGCGAGAACTGAAGCTTTCTTT. It yields the protein CASSYLARTEAFF.

This clonotype was detected ten times or more. The chain employs TRBV13 and TRBJ1-2; D unresolved. CDR3 length: 13 residues. V lost 5 bases and J 5 bases, leaving 12 bases between the germline ends. Germline V gene lookup returns CDR1 PRHDT and CDR2 FYEKMQ (reference sequence). The CDR3 region is CASSPPSPYGYTF. As DNA, the CDR3 is TGTGCCAGCAGCCCCCCCAGCCCTTATGGCTACACCTTC.

Many counts were recorded for this clonotype. Here the CDR3 reads CATSTYREPEAFF. In nucleotides, the CDR3 is TGTGCCACCAGCACCTACAGGGAGCCTGAAGCTTTCTTT. The V and J genes are TRBV15 and TRBJ1-1; D is perhaps TRBD1 (6 bases). The CDR3 spans 13 residues. V was cut by 4 bases and J by 6 bases, with 12 bases left in between. The germline CDR1 and CDR2 sequences are LNHNV and YYDKDF (reference sequence).

About this clonotype: Being one base from a much bigger clone, this may be a read error. This chain uses TRBV10-3 with TRBJ1-5, with 8 bases fitting TRBD1. The germline CDR1 and CDR2 sequences are ENHRY and SYGVKD. The CDR3 has 14 residues. CDR3 sequence reads: CANGTGNSNQPHHF. The DNA for the CDR3 is TGTGCCAATGGGACAGGTAATAGCAATCAGCCCCATCATTTT.

This chain links TRBV10-3 with TRBJ2-6, with D perhaps given as TRBD1 or TRBD2 (6 bases each). The CDR3 runs to 13 residues. Germline CDR1 ENHRY, CDR2 SYGVKD. Trimming took 8 bases from V and 3 from J, leaving 8 bases between them. CDR3 DNA: TGTGCCATCGGGGGGCTTGGGGCCAACGTCCTGACTTTC. This codes for CAIGGLGANVLTF.

Ten or more counts support this clonotype. The junction does not match germline at one end; this may be a read error. V usage is TRBV6-1 and J usage is TRBJ1-6, with D perhaps TRBD1 (6 bases). CDR3 length: 12 residues. The germline V gene encodes CDR1 MNHNS and CDR2 SASEGT. The CDR3 loop reads CASSEGGSPLHF. In nucleotides, the CDR3 is TGTGCCAGCAGCGAAGGGGGTTCACCCCTCCACTTT.

This clonotype came up many times. The chain has TRBV24-1 and TRBJ2-5; 10 bases agree with TRBD1. The CDR3 has 15 amino acids. Germline V gene lookup returns CDR1 KGHDR and CDR2 SFDVKD. The J segment lost 4 bases and the V segment lost 4 bases, leaving 5 bases of the junction unmatched. CDR3 residues: CATSDSDRGRETQYF. As DNA, the CDR3 is TGTGCCACCAGTGACTCCGACAGGGGGCGAGAGACCCAGTACTTC.

This clonotype was observed at least ten times. The chain joins TRBV12-3 or TRBV12-4 to TRBJ2-5; D gene uncertain. The V end lost 2 bases, the J end lost 5 bases, and 9 bases lay between the germline ends. The CDR3 contains 13 residues. CDR3 in amino acids: CASSLYRWETQYF. The DNA for the CDR3 is TGTGCCAGCAGTTTATACAGATGGGAGACCCAGTACTTC.

This clonotype appeared once. A much larger clone differs by one base, so this may be a read error. Since no conserved phenylalanine or tryptophan closes the CDR3, a read error is the likely cause. The chain joins TRBV20-1 to TRBJ2-7; TRBD2 agrees at 11 bases. CDR1 and CDR2 from the germline V gene are DFQATT and SNEGSKA (reference sequence). J gave up 2 bases and V 2 bases, and 11 bases lay outside the gene matches. CDR3 size: 17 residues. CDR3 coding DNA: TGCAGTGCTAGACACTATCTAGCGGGGGGAGTCGCCTACGAGCAGTACTAC. It encodes CSARHYLAGGVAYEQYY.

This clonotype was detected many times. The chain couples TRBV6-5 to TRBJ1-1; D is uncertain. Germline loops: CDR1 MNHEY, CDR2 SVGAGI. This CDR3 has 16 residues. Trimming pared 4 bases from V and 2 bases from J, leaving 17 bases between. Here the CDR3 reads CASSLTPRDINTEAFF. In DNA, the CDR3 is TGTGCCAGCAGTTTAACACCGCGCGACATTAACACTGAAGCTTTCTTT.

This clonotype occurred many times. The chain is built from TRBV5-1 and TRBJ1-1; a possible D gene is TRBD1 (5 bases). This CDR3 comprises 15 residues. CDR1 and CDR2 (germline): SGHRS, YFSETQ. Trimming left V 7 bases short and J 1 base short, with 17 bases between. DNA of the CDR3: TGCGCCAGCTCCAGGGAGGGAGCCCGGAACACTGAAGCTTTCTTT. Translated: CASSREGARNTEAFF.

This clonotype has ten or more counts. This chain uses TRBV6-2 or TRBV6-3 with TRBJ1-2; D uncertain. CDR3 length: 12 amino acids. CDR1 and CDR2 from the germline V gene are MNHEY and SVGEGT. Trimming removed 7 bases at V and 4 bases at J, with 10 bases between. CDR3 in amino acids: CASTDSTYGYTF. The CDR3, as DNA: TGTGCCAGCACCGACTCCACCTATGGCTACACCTTC.

This clonotype appeared a few times. The CDR3 protein is CASSPGQGPQHF. The CDR3 coding sequence is TGTGCCAGCAGTCCTGGACAGGGGCCCCAGCATTTT. This chain connects TRBV12-3 or TRBV12-4 to TRBJ1-5; 8 positions match TRBD1. The V segment lost 5 bases and the J segment 9 bases; nucleotides outside the gene matches: 3. CDR3 length equals 12 residues.

This clonotype was counted many times. The chain couples TRBV5-1 to TRBJ2-7, with D perhaps matching TRBD2 (5 bases). CDR1 and CDR2 from the germline V gene are SGHRS and YFSETQ. Deletions cut 7 bases from V and 7 bases from J, with 12 bases between. The CDR3 covers 11 residues. DNA of the CDR3: TGCGCCAGCGTCGGAGGAGGTGAGCAGTACTTC. Its protein is CASVGGGEQYF.

The table lists this clonotype with many counts. The chain links TRBV12-3 or TRBV12-4 to TRBJ1-1; TRBD1 aligns across 7 bases. The CDR3 sequence is 15 residues long. V lost 5 bases and J lost 4; bases outside the gene matches: 10. The CDR3 region is CASSLLGQSGTEAFF. CDR3 coding DNA: TGTGCCAGCAGTCTTTTGGGACAGAGTGGCACTGAAGCTTTCTTT.

This clonotype was counted ten times or more. This chain uses TRBV6-1 with TRBJ1-5; a weak D match, TRBD1 (5 bases). This CDR3 spans 14 amino acids. Germline values: CDR1 MNHNS, CDR2 SASEGT. The V gene lost 6 bases and the J gene lost 0 bases, with 9 bases spanning the gap. This CDR3 reads CASRSGYSNQPQHF. CDR3 DNA sequence: TGTGCCAGCAGATCAGGGTATAGCAATCAGCCCCAGCATTTT.

This rearrangement joins TRBV20-1 to TRBJ1-3; D is unresolved. V shed 4 bases and J shed 0 bases, with 7 bases lying between them. CDR3 length equals 13 residues. CDR1 and CDR2 (germline): DFQATT, SNEGSKA (reference sequence). The CDR3 sequence is CSAMDGSGNTIYF. The CDR3 nucleotides are TGCAGTGCTATGGATGGCTCTGGAAACACCATATATTTT.

This clonotype was recorded at least ten times. The CDR3 loop reads CASSDSRTVNTEAFF. CDR3 DNA: TGTGCCAGCAGTGACTCACGGACGGTGAACACTGAAGCTTTCTTT. The gene calls are TRBV6-4 and TRBJ1-1; D ambiguous. This CDR3 comprises 15 residues. Germline V gene sequence: CDR1 MRHNA, CDR2 SNTAGT. V was shortened by 0 bases and J by 0 bases, with 8 bases between the two germline ends.

V usage is TRBV7-2 and J usage is TRBJ1-6, with D possibly TRBD1 on 5 matching bases. The CDR3 loop spans 18 amino acids. Per germline, CDR1 SGHTA and CDR2 FQGNSA. V shed 5 bases and J shed 0 bases, with 17 bases lying between them. This CDR3 is CASSPSTNRISYNSPLHF. The CDR3 bases are TGTGCCAGCAGCCCATCCACCAACAGGATCTCCTATAATTCACCCCTCCACTTT.

There are many counts of this clonotype. The V gene is TRBV28, the J gene TRBJ2-7; 14 nucleotides align to TRBD2. The CDR3 is 19 residues long. From germline, CDR1 is MDHEN and CDR2 SYDVKM. Trimming cost V 6 bases and J 2 bases; bases outside gene matches: 15. CDR3 sequence (DNA): TGTGCCAGCAGGTCCCCGGGACTAGCGGGAGAAAAGTCGGCCTACGAGCAGTACTTC. Translated: CASRSPGLAGEKSAYEQYF.

Regarding this clonotype: A much bigger clone sits one base away, suggesting this may be a read error. This sequence joins TRBV7-2 and TRBJ1-1, with D unclear. This CDR3 is built from 11 residues. Germline loops: CDR1 SGHTA, CDR2 FQGNSA. In DNA, the CDR3 is TGTGCCAGCAGCCCAGGAGGACGGGCTTGCTTT. Protein product: CASSPGGRACF.

This clonotype was counted many times. CDR3 region: CASNQGDNSPLHF. The CDR3 DNA is TGCGCCAGCAACCAAGGGGATAATTCACCCCTCCACTTT. The V call is TRBV5-1, the J call TRBJ1-6; perhaps TRBD1 as D (5 bases). Trimming left V 6 bases short and J 5 bases short, with 9 bases between. Germline V lookup: CDR1 SGHRS, CDR2 YFSETQ. This CDR3 comprises 13 residues.

There are a few counts of this clonotype. This clone may be a read error of a much larger clone one base away. This chain uses TRBV12-3 or TRBV12-4 with TRBJ1-6; D remains unclear. The CDR3 is 14 residues long. CDR3 in DNA: TGTACCAGCAGTTTGGCACGGAGTAATTCACCCCTCCACTTT. Translation: CTSSLARSNSPLHF.

The chain links TRBV20-1 to TRBJ2-7; D ambiguous. This CDR3 contains 13 residues. CDR1 is DFQATT and CDR2 is SNEGSKA in the germline V gene (reference sequence). V lost 1 base and J 0 bases, leaving 7 bases between the germline ends. The chain's CDR3 is CSARGPYSYEQYF. The CDR3 region has the DNA TGCAGTGCTAGAGGCCCGTACTCCTACGAGCAGTACTTC.

The rearrangement links TRBV13 to TRBJ2-3; 7 bases match TRBD2. After removal of 5 bases from V and 5 bases from J, the junction contained 7 bases not matched to a gene. The germline CDR1 and CDR2 sequences are PRHDT and FYEKMQ (reference sequence). This CDR3 is 14 amino acids long. The chain's CDR3 is CASSPRWEGDTQYF. The CDR3 DNA sequence: TGTGCCAGCAGCCCGCGATGGGAGGGAGATACGCAGTATTTT.

This clonotype was seen many times. The CDR3 here is CASSYLGTGPEQYF. CDR3 coding DNA: TGTGCCAGCAGTTACCTGGGGACAGGGCCCGAGCAGTACTTC. The gene calls are TRBV6-5 and TRBJ2-7; TRBD1 matches 9 bases. Germline loops: CDR1 MNHEY, CDR2 SVGAGI. J gave up 6 bases and V 2 bases, and 5 bases lay outside the gene matches. The CDR3 consists of 14 residues.

This clonotype was seen at least ten times. The chain joins TRBV20-1 to TRBJ1-2; 9 bases align to TRBD1. In germline, CDR1 is DFQATT, CDR2 SNEGSKA (reference sequence). The CDR3 loop spans 13 amino acids. The trim removed 6 bases at V and 13 bases at J, leaving 15 bases unmatched. CDR3 loop: CSASLTGGARPTF. CDR3 nucleotide sequence: TGCAGTGCGAGCCTTACAGGGGGCGCAAGACCCACCTTC.